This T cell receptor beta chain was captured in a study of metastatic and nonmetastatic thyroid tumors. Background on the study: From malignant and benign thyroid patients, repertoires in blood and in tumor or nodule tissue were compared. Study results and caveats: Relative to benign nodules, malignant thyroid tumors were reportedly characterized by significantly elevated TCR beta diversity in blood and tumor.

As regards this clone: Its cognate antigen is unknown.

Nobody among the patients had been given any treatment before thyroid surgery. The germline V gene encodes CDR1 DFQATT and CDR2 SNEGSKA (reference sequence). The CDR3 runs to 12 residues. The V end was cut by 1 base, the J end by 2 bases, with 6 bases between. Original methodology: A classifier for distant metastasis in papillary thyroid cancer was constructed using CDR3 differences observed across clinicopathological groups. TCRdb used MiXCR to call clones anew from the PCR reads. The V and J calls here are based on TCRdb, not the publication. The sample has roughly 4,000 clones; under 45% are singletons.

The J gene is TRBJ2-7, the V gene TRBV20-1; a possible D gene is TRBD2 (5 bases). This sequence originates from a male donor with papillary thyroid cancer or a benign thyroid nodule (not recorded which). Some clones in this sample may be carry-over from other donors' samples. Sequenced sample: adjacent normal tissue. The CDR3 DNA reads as TGCAGTGCTAGAGGGGAGACCTACGAGCAGTACTTC. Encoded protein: CSARGETYEQYF.